The 20 T cell receptor beta chains below come from one sample, sequenced in a study of CD8 T cells in ankylosing spondylitis. Each CDR3 protein is one row after TCRdb ran MiXCR on the 5' RACE reads. The top ten hold 10% to 15% of the sample, which has around 340,000 distinct CDR3 sequences, about 20% seen once. The sequenced material came from blood, either unsorted or a sorted T cell fraction (not recorded which). Receptors were obtained from a male donor with ankylosing spondylitis or in good health (not recorded which).

The rearrangement joins TRBV5-5 to TRBJ2-1; 11 bases are shared with TRBD1. The CDR3 length is 15 residues. Germline V gene data show CDR1 as SGHKS and CDR2 as YYEKEE (reference sequence). J lost 8 bases, V lost 0 bases, and 4 bases had no gene match. DNA of the CDR3: TGTGCCAGCAGCTTGGAGGGGACAGGGGGTGATGAGCAGTTCTTC. It specifies CASSLEGTGGDEQFF. The full variable domain, rest sourced from reference TRBV5-5 and TRBJ2-1, is DAGVTQSPTHLIKTRGQQVTLRCSPISGHKSVSWYQQVLGQGPQFIFQYYEKEERGRGNFPDRFSARQFPNYSSELNVNALLLGDSALYLCASSLEGTGGDEQFFGPGTRLTVL.

The gene calls are TRBV29-1 and TRBJ2-2; perhaps TRBD1 as D (6 bases). V was clipped by 4 bases and J by 0 bases, with 21 bases between them. CDR1 SQVTM and CDR2 ANQGSEA come from the germline V gene. The length of the CDR3 is 18 residues. The CDR3 here is CSVVGTPEIPANTGELFF. As DNA, the CDR3 is TGCAGCGTTGTGGGGACACCCGAAATACCGGCGAACACCGGGGAGCTGTTTTTT.

The genes are TRBV7-2 and TRBJ1-5; no reliable D call. V lost 2 bases and J 2 bases, leaving 10 bases between the germline ends. In germline, CDR1 is SGHTA, CDR2 FQGNSA. The CDR3 contains 15 residues. CDR3 DNA sequence: TGTGCCAGCAGCTTAATGGAAATCGGCAATCAGCCCCAGCATTTT. It encodes CASSLMEIGNQPQHF.

The chain is built from TRBV3-1 and TRBJ2-1; unclear D gene. Germline V gene data show CDR1 as LGHDT and CDR2 as YNNKEL (reference sequence). The CDR3 consists of 17 residues. V lost 4 bases and J lost 2, with 18 bases in between. CDR3 loop: CASSPAGRLTTYNEQFF. CDR3 DNA: TGTGCCAGCAGCCCGGCAGGCCGTCTGACCACCTACAATGAGCAGTTCTTC.

This clonotype occurred many times. The J gene is TRBJ2-7, the V gene TRBV29-1; no clear D gene. Germline V gene data show CDR1 as SQVTM and CDR2 as ANQGSEA. The CDR3 length is 11 residues. The V gene lost 0 bases and the J gene lost 3 bases, with 3 bases spanning the gap. The CDR3 nucleotides are TGCAGCGTTGAAGACAGCTACGAGCAGTACTTC. Its protein product is CSVEDSYEQYF.

The CDR3: CASSSTGVAETQYF. Written as DNA, the CDR3 is TGTGCCAGCAGTTCAACAGGGGTAGCAGAGACCCAGTACTTC. The chain combines TRBV6-5 with TRBJ2-5, with 7 bases lining up with TRBD1. CDR3 size: 14 residues. Germline V CDR1 and CDR2: MNHEY, SVGAGI. Germline trimming cut 4 bases from V and 4 bases from J; bases unmatched to any gene: 6.

This clonotype came up once. This chain connects TRBV12-3 or TRBV12-4 to TRBJ2-7; D remains unclear. V was cut by 10 bases and J by 7 bases, with 14 bases left in between. The CDR3 is 11 residues long. CDR3 bases: TGTGCCACCGGAACCGTGGGGGAGCAGTACTTC. Translating it yields CATGTVGEQYF.

This clonotype was detected only a few times. The chain is built from TRBV12-5 and TRBJ1-5, with TRBD1 identical over 7 bases. Germline V gene data show CDR1 as LGHNT and CDR2 as FRNRAP. Trimming at V came to 4 bases and at J to 5 bases, leaving 11 bases not matched to a gene. This CDR3 has 16 residues. CDR3 sequence reads: CASGSEDRAGDQPQHF. DNA for the CDR3: TGTGCTAGTGGTTCGGAAGACAGGGCGGGAGATCAGCCCCAGCATTTT.

The chain recombines TRBV28 with TRBJ2-1; TRBD2 matches 11 bases. CDR1 is MDHEN, CDR2 SYDVKM, per germline. With 6 bases clipped from V and 9 bases from J, the junction kept 10 bases outside the gene matches. The CDR3 runs 15 residues. CDR3 amino acids: CASRLTSGGSTEQFF. The CDR3 bases are TGTGCCAGCAGATTAACTAGCGGGGGTAGCACTGAGCAGTTCTTC.

This chain uses TRBV27 with TRBJ1-1, with 10 positions matching TRBD1. The CDR3 consists of 13 residues. The V and J ends lost 6 bases and 4 bases, in that order; junction bases with no gene match: 2. Per germline, CDR1 MNHEY and CDR2 SMNVEV (reference sequence). The CDR3 here is CASSGQGVTEAFF. CDR3 nucleotides: TGTGCCAGCAGCGGACAGGGGGTCACTGAAGCTTTCTTT.

The rearrangement uses TRBV10-3 and TRBJ2-5; TRBD2 matches 7 bases. Losses at the gene ends were 2 bases for V and 5 bases for J; bases not matched to a gene: 5. This CDR3 contains 14 residues. Per germline, CDR1 ENHRY and CDR2 SYGVKD. The chain's CDR3 is CAISERTSWETQYF. In nucleotides, the CDR3 is TGTGCCATCAGTGAGCGGACTAGTTGGGAGACCCAGTACTTC.

This clonotype was seen more than once but under ten times. The chain is built from TRBV25-1 and TRBJ2-7, with D unresolved. V was shortened by 4 bases and J by 5 bases, with 12 bases between the two germline ends. Germline values: CDR1 MGHDK, CDR2 SYGVNS. The CDR3 loop spans 13 amino acids. The DNA of the CDR3 is TGTGCCAGCAGTGCAACCCGGTGGGACGAGCAGTACTTC. Translating gives CASSATRWDEQYF.

The chain links TRBV2 to TRBJ2-3; D is perhaps TRBD2 (7 bases). Germline V gene lookup returns CDR1 SNHLY and CDR2 FYNNEI. This CDR3 spans 12 amino acids. The V gene lost 7 bases and the J gene lost 6 bases, with 11 bases spanning the gap. CDR3 sequence: CASTGEGDTQYF. The CDR3 nucleotides are TGTGCCAGCACAGGGGAGGGGGATACGCAGTATTTT. The whole variable domain, remainder taken from reference TRBV2 and TRBJ2-3, is EPEVTQTPSHQVTQMGQEVILRCVPISNHLYFYWYRQILGQKVEFLVSFYNNEISEKSEIFDDQFSVERPDGSNFTLKIRSTKLEDSAMYFCASTGEGDTQYFGPGTRLTVL.

V is TRBV7-9 and J is TRBJ2-5; 7 bases match TRBD2. The junction had 6 bases not matched to a gene; V was cut back by 1 base and J by 4 bases. This CDR3 is built from 15 residues. The germline V gene has CDR1 SEHNR and CDR2 FQNEAQ (reference sequence). The CDR3 reads CASSLVVLATETQYF. CDR3 DNA sequence: TGTGCCAGCAGCTTAGTAGTACTAGCGACAGAGACCCAGTACTTC.

The rearrangement uses TRBV7-6 and TRBJ2-7, with D unclear. The germline V gene has CDR1 SGHVS and CDR2 FNYEAQ. The CDR3 has 15 residues. V was clipped by 5 bases and J by 1 base, with 15 bases between them. The CDR3 DNA is TGTGCCAGCAGCGACATGGGCAGGTGGTCCTACGAGCAGTACTTC. Protein sequence: CASSDMGRWSYEQYF. The variable domain in full, completed from reference TRBV7-6 and TRBJ2-7, reads GAGVSQSPRYKVTKRGQDVALRCDPISGHVSLYWYRQALGQGPEFLTYFNYEAQQDKSGLPNDRFSAERPEGSISTLTIQRTEQRDSAMYRCASSDMGRWSYEQYFGPGTRLTVT.

This sequence joins TRBV4-1 and TRBJ2-2; 11 bases map to TRBD1. Germline values: CDR1 MGHRA, CDR2 YSYEKL. The CDR3 contains 20 residues. The V segment lost 4 bases and the J segment 1 base; nucleotides outside the gene matches: 14. CDR3 nucleotides: TGCGCCAGCAGCCCCTTGCCGGGACAGGGGGAATATGGGAACACCGGGGAGCTGTTTTTT. Amino acid sequence: CASSPLPGQGEYGNTGELFF.

V and J are TRBV28 and TRBJ2-1, with 11 bases aligning to TRBD1. CDR1 is MDHEN, CDR2 SYDVKM, per germline. The CDR3 extends over 15 amino acids. V shed 5 bases, J shed 8 bases, and the junction held 8 bases outside the gene matches. CDR3: CASSLRDRGRYEQFF. The CDR3 DNA is TGTGCCAGCAGTCTCCGGGACAGGGGGAGGTATGAGCAGTTCTTC.

The chain carries TRBV27 and TRBJ1-5; weak D call: TRBD1 (6 bases). The CDR3 extends over 15 amino acids. Per germline, CDR1 MNHEY and CDR2 SMNVEV (reference sequence). Deletions cut 5 bases from V and 2 bases from J, with 13 bases between. The CDR3, as DNA: TGTGCCAGCAGTCCGTTACAGGGTGGCAATCAGCCCCAGCATTTT. This encodes CASSPLQGGNQPQHF.

The chain recombines TRBV7-9 with TRBJ1-2; TRBD1 is a possible D gene (5 bases). Deletions cut 3 bases from V and 6 bases from J, with 8 bases between. Germline-derived CDR1 and CDR2 are SEHNR and FQNEAQ (reference sequence). This CDR3 is built from 12 residues. The CDR3 loop is CASSLRGDGYTF. In DNA form, the CDR3 reads TGTGCCAGCAGCTTGAGAGGGGATGGCTACACCTTC. Variable domain in full (rest from reference TRBV7-9 and TRBJ1-2): DTGVSQNPRHKITKRGQNVTFRCDPISEHNRLYWYRQTLGQGPEFLTYFQNEAQLEKSRLLSDRFSAERPKGSFSTLEIQRTEQGDSAMYLCASSLRGDGYTFGSGTRLTVV.

Only a few counts were recorded for this clonotype. The chain recombines TRBV29-1 with TRBJ2-5; D is possibly TRBD2 (5 bases). This CDR3 is built from 12 residues. Germline V gives CDR1 SQVTM, CDR2 ANQGSEA. Trimming cost V 7 bases and J 2 bases, with 11 bases left between them. The CDR3 bases are TGCAGCGCCGTCGGGAATCAAGAGACCCAGTACTTC. The encoded protein is CSAVGNQETQYF. Looking up the rest from reference TRBV29-1 and TRBJ2-5 gives the full variable domain: SAVISQKPSRDICQRGTSLTIQCQVDSQVTMMFWYRQQPGQSLTLIATANQGSEATYESGFVIDKFPISRPNLTFSTLTVSNMSPEDSSIYLCSAVGNQETQYFGPGTRLLVL.